These T cell receptor beta chains were read from a single sample in a study of cytomegalovirus exposure and HLA in healthy donors. Only in-frame clones appear in the TCRdb table, and some are missing; sequencing was by immunoSEQ multiplex PCR. The data contain some 93,000 clones, 82% of them singletons. The sequenced sample was PBMCs. Source of these receptors: a man in his fifties or sixties in good health and CMV-seronegative. Each CDR3 is given with its conserved first and last residue. Each record gives: J gene, clone size, V gene, CDR3 length, D gene, CDR3 protein, CDR3 DNA. A D gene is named only where the DNA matches it firmly. The size of a clone is reported for some rows only, either as once, few or many, or as a class for expanded clones.

TRBJ2-7	-	TRBV7-2	16	TRBD2	CASSLGSGRTLYEQYF	TGTGCCAGCAGCTTGGGTAGCGGGAGGACCCTTTACGAGCAGTACTTC
TRBJ1-1	-	TRBV28	16	-	CASSSGGGPLNTEAFF	TGTGCCAGCAGTTCGGGCGGCGGGCCCCTGAACACTGAAGCTTTCTTT
TRBJ2-1	-	TRBV2	13	TRBD2	CASSGTVAGGQFF	TGTGCCAGCAGCGGGACGGTAGCGGGAGGGCAGTTCTTC
TRBJ2-5	-	TRBV5-1	17	TRBD2	CASSLAKGSGGFETQYF	TGCGCCAGCAGCTTGGCCAAGGGGTCGGGAGGGTTCGAGACCCAGTACTTC
TRBJ2-1	-	TRBV7-3	15	TRBD2	CASSLGTSGRSEQFF	TGTGCCAGCAGCTTAGGGACTAGCGGGAGGAGTGAGCAGTTCTTC
TRBJ2-1	-	TRBV29-1	15	TRBD2	CSVEEGTSGHNEQFF	TGCAGCGTTGAAGAAGGGACTAGCGGGCACAATGAGCAGTTCTTC
TRBJ2-1	-	TRBV5-1	12	-	CASSTPRDEQFF	TGCGCCAGCAGTACCCCCCGGGATGAGCAGTTCTTC
TRBJ2-6	-	TRBV7-9	18	TRBD1	CASSFPGQGSAGANVLTF	TGTGCCAGCAGCTTCCCGGGACAGGGGTCGGCTGGGGCCAACGTCCTGACTTTC
TRBJ2-5	-	TRBV29-1	12	-	CSVGQLGKTQYF	TGCAGCGTTGGACAACTAGGAAAGACCCAGTACTTC
TRBJ2-2	once	TRBV5-1	15	-	CASSLYGSGTGELFF	TGCGCCAGCAGCTTGTACGGTAGCGGCACCGGGGAGCTGTTTTTT
TRBJ2-7	-	TRBV7-9	19	TRBD2	CASSVGGGRLAGVTYEQYF	TGTGCCAGCAGCGTAGGGGGGGGACGACTAGCGGGAGTTACCTACGAGCAGTACTTC
TRBJ2-3	-	TRBV5-1	16	TRBD1	CASSLIDRGQGDTQYF	TGCGCCAGCAGCTTGATCGACAGGGGGCAAGGAGATACGCAGTATTTT
TRBJ2-1	-	TRBV28	14	TRBD1	CATSRDRVHNEQFF	TGTGCCACGTCCCGGGACAGGGTCCACAATGAGCAGTTCTTC
TRBJ2-1	-	TRBV5-8	16	TRBD2	CASSPPTSGHLNEQFF	TGTGCCAGCAGCCCCCCGACTAGCGGACACCTGAATGAGCAGTTCTTC
TRBJ2-7	few	TRBV18	11	-	CASSPDGKQYF	TGTGCCAGCTCACCAGACGGGAAGCAGTACTTC
TRBJ2-5	-	TRBV9	15	-	CASSVGSGGQETQYF	TGTGCCAGCAGCGTAGGCTCCGGGGGACAAGAGACCCAGTACTTC
TRBJ1-2	-	TRBV9	15	TRBD1	CASSMPRDSNYGYTF	TGTGCCAGCAGCATGCCCCGGGACAGCAACTATGGCTACACCTTC
TRBJ1-2	-	TRBV27	13	-	CASSFGLLYGYTF	TGTGCCAGCAGTTTTGGGCTCCTCTATGGCTACACCTTC
TRBJ2-1	-	TRBV19	15	-	CASSEALSSYNEQFF	TGTGCCAGTAGTGAGGCACTATCATCCTACAATGAGCAGTTCTTC
TRBJ1-1	-	TRBV29-1	13	TRBD1	CSVRQGGNTEAFF	TGCAGCGTCCGACAGGGTGGGAACACTGAAGCTTTCTTT
TRBJ1-5	-	TRBV27	15	TRBD1	CASSQGAARNQPQHF	TGTGCCAGCAGTCAGGGGGCTGCTCGGAATCAGCCCCAGCATTTT
TRBJ2-3	-	TRBV30	14	-	CAWRRDPRTDTQYF	TGTGCCTGGAGGCGGGACCCCCGCACAGATACGCAGTATTTT
TRBJ2-5	-	TRBV7-2	12	-	CASSPIGETQYF	TGTGCCAGCAGCCCTATCGGGGAGACCCAGTACTTC
TRBJ2-1	-	TRBV5-1	15	TRBD1	CASSLTGQGIYEQFF	TGCGCCAGCAGCCTAACAGGACAGGGAATCTATGAGCAGTTCTTC
TRBJ1-2	-	TRBV13	13	TRBD1	CASSLGQVYGYTF	TGTGCCAGCAGCCTAGGACAGGTCTATGGCTACACCTTC
TRBJ2-7	-	TRBV6-5	15	-	CASSSAGAGAYEQYF	TGTGCCAGCTCCTCGGCGGGGGCAGGGGCCTACGAGCAGTACTTC
TRBJ2-1	-	TRBV28	14	TRBD2	CASTPGLAGREQFF	TGTGCCAGCACTCCGGGACTAGCGGGACGGGAGCAGTTCTTC
TRBJ1-1	-	TRBV9	16	TRBD1	CASSPRTGGFGSEAFF	TGTGCCAGCAGCCCTCGGACAGGGGGGTTTGGCTCTGAAGCTTTCTTT
TRBJ2-2	-	TRBV7-9	16	TRBD1	CASSQTGFPNTGELFF	TGTGCCAGCAGTCAGACAGGGTTCCCGAACACCGGGGAGCTGTTTTTT
TRBJ1-4	-	TRBV5-1	14	TRBD1	CASSAGQGREKLFF	TGCGCCAGCAGCGCAGGACAGGGCCGGGAAAAACTGTTTTTT
TRBJ1-5	-	TRBV5-1	21	TRBD1	CASSLPEQGLPEVESNQPQHF	TGCGCCAGCAGCTTGCCGGAACAGGGGCTGCCTGAGGTCGAGAGCAATCAGCCCCAGCATTTT
TRBJ2-1	-	TRBV28	15	TRBD2	CASRISGSSYNEQFF	TGTGCCAGCAGAATTAGCGGGAGCTCCTACAATGAGCAGTTCTTC
TRBJ2-1	-	TRBV7-9	15	TRBD2	CASSLTAGVENEQFF	TGTGCCAGCAGCTTAACAGCGGGAGTTGAAAATGAGCAGTTCTTC
TRBJ2-7	few	TRBV30	17	TRBD2	CAWSGISGSSRRYEQYF	TGTGCCTGGAGTGGTATTAGCGGGAGCTCTCGCAGGTACGAGCAGTACTTC
TRBJ2-7	-	TRBV9	15	TRBD1	CASSKAGGTNYEQYF	TGTGCCAGCAGCAAGGCAGGGGGCACCAACTACGAGCAGTACTTC
TRBJ1-3	-	TRBV4-2	15	-	CASSPYLQTGNTIYF	TGTGCCAGCAGCCCGTATCTACAGACTGGAAACACCATATATTTT
TRBJ2-7	-	TRBV28	16	TRBD1	CASSSPGQGAPYEQYF	TGTGCCAGCAGTTCCCCGGGACAGGGGGCTCCCTACGAGCAGTACTTC
TRBJ2-1	-	TRBV15	17	TRBD1	CATSRGTVLARDNEQFF	TGTGCCACCAGCAGGGGGACAGTTCTTGCAAGAGACAATGAGCAGTTCTTC